This TCR beta chain stems from a study of T cell responses to AZD1222 COVID-19 vaccine. Investigators merged groups given second doses at roughly 4 or roughly 12 weeks. Assay: immunoSEQ multiplex PCR; the TCRdb copy retains only in-frame clones and omits some. The repertoire holds about 110,000 clones, with over 85% as singletons. The CDR3 has 13 residues. Germline lookup yields CDR1 SSHAT and CDR2 FNYEAQ (reference sequence). Comment on this clone: Its antigen is not identified.

Findings and caveats of the study: Only six or seven AZD1222 recipients tested seropositive at baseline. Dominant at 160-218 and 743-854, vaccine-associated CD4 TCRs also spanned spike. Donors in the cohort were predominantly white British and more often female, and clonal diversity was possibly underestimated.

Sequenced material: peripheral blood, taken 28 days after the second AZD1222 dose. The genes are TRBV7-7 and TRBJ2-7, with TRBD2 matching 9 bases. This sequence was found in an adult who received the AZD1222 COVID-19 vaccine. Here the CDR3 reads CPQGKRGAYEQYF. The CDR3 nucleotides are TGTCCTCAAGGGAAGCGGGGGGCCTACGAGCAGTACTTC.